This T cell receptor beta chain was captured by sequencing in a study of cytomegalovirus exposure and HLA in healthy donors. Study-level background: Earlier, 110 million or so unique TCR beta sequences were recovered from roughly 170 million T cells by an analysis.

The CDR3 contains 14 residues. The V end lost 0 bases, the J end lost 4 bases, and 9 bases lay between the germline ends. CDR1 is MNHEY, CDR2 SVGAGI, per germline. General observations from the study: Reportedly, cytomegalovirus status was diagnosed with high sensitivity and specificity. Because they were indistinguishable, some V segments, including TRBV6-2 and TRBV6-3, were excluded. The study labeled approximately 150 TCR beta chains cytomegalovirus-associated.

Details on this clone: Its antigen is not identified.

Both 60 Vbeta primers and 13 Jbeta primers went into the PCR. Produced via immunoSEQ multiplex PCR; TCRdb's table is partial and in-frame only. The sample carries about 110,000 clones, 75% to 85% recorded once. This receptor was taken from a young woman in good health and CMV-seropositive. V usage is TRBV6-5 and J usage is TRBJ1-2; D unclear. The specimen sequenced was PBMCs. The CDR3 sequence: CASSYSQVSYGYTF. CDR3 sequence (DNA): TGTGCCAGCAGTTACTCCCAGGTTAGCTATGGCTACACCTTC.